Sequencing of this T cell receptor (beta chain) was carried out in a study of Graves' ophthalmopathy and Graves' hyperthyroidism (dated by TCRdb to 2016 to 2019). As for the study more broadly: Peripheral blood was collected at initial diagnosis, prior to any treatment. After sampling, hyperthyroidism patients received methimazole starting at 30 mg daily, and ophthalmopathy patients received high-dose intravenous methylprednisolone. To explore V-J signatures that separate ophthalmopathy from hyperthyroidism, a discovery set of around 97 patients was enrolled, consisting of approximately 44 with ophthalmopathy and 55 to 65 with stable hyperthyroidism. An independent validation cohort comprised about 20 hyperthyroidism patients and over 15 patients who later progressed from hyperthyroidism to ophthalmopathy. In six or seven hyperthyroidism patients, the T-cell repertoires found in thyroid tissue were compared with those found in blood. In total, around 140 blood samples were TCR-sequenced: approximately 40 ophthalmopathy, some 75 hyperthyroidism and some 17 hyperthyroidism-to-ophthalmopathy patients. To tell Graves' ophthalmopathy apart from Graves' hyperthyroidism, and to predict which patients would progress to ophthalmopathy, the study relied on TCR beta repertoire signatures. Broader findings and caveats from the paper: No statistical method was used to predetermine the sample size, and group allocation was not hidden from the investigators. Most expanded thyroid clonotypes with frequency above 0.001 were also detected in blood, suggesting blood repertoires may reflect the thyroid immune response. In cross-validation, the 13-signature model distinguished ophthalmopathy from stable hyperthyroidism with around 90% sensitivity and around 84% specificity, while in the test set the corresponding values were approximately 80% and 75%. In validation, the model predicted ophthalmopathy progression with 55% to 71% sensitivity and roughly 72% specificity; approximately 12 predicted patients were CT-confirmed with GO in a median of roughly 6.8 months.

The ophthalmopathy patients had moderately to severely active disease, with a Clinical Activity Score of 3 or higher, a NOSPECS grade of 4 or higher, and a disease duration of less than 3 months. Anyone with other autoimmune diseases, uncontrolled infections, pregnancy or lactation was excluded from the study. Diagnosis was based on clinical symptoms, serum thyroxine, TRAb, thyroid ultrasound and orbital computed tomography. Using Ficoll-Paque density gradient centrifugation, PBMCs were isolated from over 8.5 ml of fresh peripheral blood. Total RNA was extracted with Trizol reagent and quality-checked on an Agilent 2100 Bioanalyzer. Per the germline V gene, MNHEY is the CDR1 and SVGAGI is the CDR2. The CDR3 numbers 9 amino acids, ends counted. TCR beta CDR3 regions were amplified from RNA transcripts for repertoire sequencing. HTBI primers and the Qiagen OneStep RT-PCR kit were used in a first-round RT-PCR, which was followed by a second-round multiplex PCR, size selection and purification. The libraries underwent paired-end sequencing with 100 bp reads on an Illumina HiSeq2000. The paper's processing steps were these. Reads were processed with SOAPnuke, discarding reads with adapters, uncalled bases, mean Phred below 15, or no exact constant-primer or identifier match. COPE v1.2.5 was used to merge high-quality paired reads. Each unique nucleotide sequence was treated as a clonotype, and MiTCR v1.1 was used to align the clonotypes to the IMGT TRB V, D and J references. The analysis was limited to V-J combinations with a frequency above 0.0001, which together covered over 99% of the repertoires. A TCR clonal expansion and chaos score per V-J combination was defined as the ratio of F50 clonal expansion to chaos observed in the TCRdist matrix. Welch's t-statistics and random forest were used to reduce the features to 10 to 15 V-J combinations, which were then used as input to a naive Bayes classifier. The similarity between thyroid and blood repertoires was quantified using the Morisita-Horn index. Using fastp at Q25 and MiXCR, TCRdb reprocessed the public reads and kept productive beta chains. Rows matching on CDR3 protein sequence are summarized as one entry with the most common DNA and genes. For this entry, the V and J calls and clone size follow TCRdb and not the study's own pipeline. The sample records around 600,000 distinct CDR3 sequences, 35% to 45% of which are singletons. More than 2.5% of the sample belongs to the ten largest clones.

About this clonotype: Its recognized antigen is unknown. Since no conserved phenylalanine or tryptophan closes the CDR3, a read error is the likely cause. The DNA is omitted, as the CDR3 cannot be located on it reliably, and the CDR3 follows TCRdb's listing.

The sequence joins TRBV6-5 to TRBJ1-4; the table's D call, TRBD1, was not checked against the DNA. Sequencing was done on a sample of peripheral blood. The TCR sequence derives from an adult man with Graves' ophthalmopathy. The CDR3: CASSYLSGT.